This T cell receptor beta chain is drawn from a study of vaccination and CD4 T cells after COVID-19. Sequenced with the Oncomine TCR Beta short-read assay was DNA taken from cultured CD4+ T cells. TCRdb reprocessed the PCR reads with MiXCR, giving one entry per CDR3 protein. Counted here are just under 20,000 distinct CDR3 sequences, roughly half occurring once; the ten biggest clones make up around 10%. Of note for this clonotype: Antigen unknown.

Described treatment: roughly 10-day PBMC culture with coronavirus spike peptide pools or control peptides (ViraFEST assay). Peptide pools at 8.5 to 10 ug/ml, together with 7.5 to 10 IU/ml IL-2, were added to cultures of about 2 million PBMCs per well. Sequencing was performed on CD4+ T cells from blood, cultured in vitro. The sequence came from a human donor who had recovered from COVID-19.

CDR3 residues: CASSYSVWSQMRDLNTEAFF. CDR3 bases: TGTGCCAGCAGTTACTCGGTATGGAGCCAGATGAGGGATTTGAACACTGAAGCTTTCTTT. The V and J genes are TRBV12-3 or TRBV12-4 and TRBJ1-1, with unresolved D. V shed 4 bases and J shed 0 bases, with 27 bases lying between them. The CDR3 extends over 20 amino acids.